This T cell receptor beta chain derives from a study of CD8 T cells in ankylosing spondylitis. Study-wide results and caveats: The study looked at matched synovial fluid samples from ankylosing spondylitis patients. Disease-linked clones were reported to be significantly enriched there. Typical of ankylosing spondylitis blood, it appeared, was a TCR beta motif of fewer than 10 highly homologous variants. In peripheral blood, disease-linked CD8+ clones occurred at relatively low frequencies.

CDR1 is MNHNS and CDR2 is SASEGT in the germline V gene. Trimming cost V 2 bases and J 4 bases, with 13 bases left between them. The CDR3 is 15 amino acids. This clonotype was counted many times. As yet, its antigen is unknown. Each TCR beta library was made by quantitative 5'-RACE that incorporated molecular barcodes. Using its own MiXCR run on the 5' RACE reads, TCRdb lists one record per CDR3 protein. The sample consists of roughly 220,000 distinct CDR3 sequences, roughly a tenth of them appearing once. Sequenced material: blood, either unsorted or a sorted T cell fraction (not recorded which). The chain is built from TRBV6-1 and TRBJ2-3; TRBD2 is a possible D gene (6 bases). The sequence derives from a male donor with ankylosing spondylitis or in good health (not recorded which). For the CDR3, the DNA is TGTGCCAGCAGTGAACGGGGGACTGAAGCAGATACGCAGTATTTT. This codes for CASSERGTEADTQYF.